The 30 T cell receptor beta chains given below trace back to one sample, sequenced in a study of blood T cell repertoires in COVID-19. The protocol was immunoSEQ multiplex PCR, while the TCRdb copy is restricted to in-frame clones and leaves out a portion. The sample holds some 180,000 clones, over 80% seen once. The sequencing input was PBMCs or T cells enriched from blood (not recorded which). The receptor source for this set is a woman in her twenties or thirties who had been exposed to COVID-19.

This chain uses TRBV3-1 (or the pseudogene TRBV3-2) with TRBJ1-6; no definite D call. CDR3 length: 17 amino acids. The V end was cut by 0 bases, the J end by 4 bases, with 13 bases between. Germline V gene data show CDR1 as LGHDT and CDR2 as YNNKEL (reference sequence). The CDR3 nucleotides read TGTGCCAGCAGCCAAGAGGCGGGTTTCTTGTATAATTCACCCCTCCACTTT. Protein sequence: CASSQEAGFLYNSPLHF.

The chain employs TRBV5-6 and TRBJ1-5; 7 bases are a match to TRBD1. This CDR3 is 13 amino acids long. The J segment lost 5 bases and the V segment lost 2 bases, leaving 1 base of the junction unmatched. CDR1 is SGHDT, CDR2 YYEEEE, per germline. The CDR3 coding sequence is TGTGCCAGCAGCTTTACAGGGGATCAGCCCCAGCATTTT. It translates to CASSFTGDQPQHF.

The rearrangement joins TRBV30 to TRBJ1-2; TRBD1 is a possible D gene (5 bases). Germline assignment: CDR1 GTSNPN and CDR2 SVGIG (reference sequence). With 0 bases removed from V and 4 bases from J, the gap between germline ends came to 15 bases. The CDR3 runs to 15 residues. The CDR3 spells CAWSVLGGGGYGYTF. Here the CDR3 DNA reads TGTGCCTGGAGTGTACTGGGGGGTGGTGGCTATGGCTACACCTTC.

The chain is built from TRBV7-3 and TRBJ2-2; TRBD2 is a possible D gene (5 bases). V lost 6 bases to trimming and J lost 3 bases, with 17 bases between them. CDR3 length equals 16 residues. Germline CDR1 is SGHTA and CDR2 is FQGTGA. The chain's CDR3 is CASSSDGGLDTGELFF. The DNA for the CDR3 is TGTGCCAGCAGTTCGGATGGCGGGTTAGACACCGGGGAGCTGTTTTTT.

The chain has TRBV5-4 and TRBJ1-1; the match to TRBD1 covers 9 bases. J gave up 7 bases and V 4 bases, and 11 bases lay outside the gene matches. CDR3 length equals 15 residues. Germline lookup yields CDR1 SGHNT and CDR2 YYREEE (reference sequence). The CDR3: CASSRIGQGLGEAFF. In nucleotides, the CDR3 is TGTGCCAGCAGCCGAATAGGACAGGGGTTAGGTGAAGCTTTCTTT.

This clone occurred once. The chain couples TRBV7-9 to TRBJ2-1; 14 bases are shared with TRBD2. The CDR3 totals 17 residues. Germline trimming cut 5 bases from V and 2 bases from J; bases unmatched to any gene: 5. CDR1 and CDR2 (germline): SEHNR, FQNEAQ (reference sequence). CDR3 region: CASSPRTSGGTYNEQFF. In nucleotides, the CDR3 is TGTGCCAGCAGCCCCAGGACTAGCGGGGGGACCTACAATGAGCAGTTCTTC.

This clone was counted only a few times. The chain uses TRBV7-2 and TRBJ1-2; 8 bases are shared with TRBD1. CDR3 length equals 16 residues. CDR1 and CDR2 from the germline V gene are SGHTA and FQGNSA. J was trimmed by 3 bases and V by 1 base; bases with no gene match: 7. CDR3 in amino acids: CASSLEWTTGDYGYTF. The CDR3 DNA sequence: TGTGCCAGCAGCTTAGAATGGACGACAGGGGACTATGGCTACACCTTC.

The chain has TRBV9 and TRBJ2-1; no firm D call. V shed 0 bases and J shed 4 bases, with 5 bases lying between them. The CDR3 is made up of 13 amino acids. Germline V CDR1 and CDR2: SGDLS, YYNGEE. DNA of the CDR3: TGTGCCAGCAGCGTAGAAGAGTACAATGAGCAGTTCTTC. This codes for CASSVEEYNEQFF.

The rearrangement joins TRBV18 to TRBJ1-2, with a possible D match to TRBD1 (6 bases). CDR3 length equals 13 residues. Germline assignment: CDR1 KGHSH and CDR2 LQKENI. V was pared by 2 bases and J by 6 bases, with 10 bases between. This CDR3 is CASSPTGFDGYTF. The CDR3 nucleotides are TGTGCCAGCTCACCAACAGGGTTTGATGGCTACACCTTC.

This clone is a singleton in its sample. The chain recombines TRBV6-1 with TRBJ2-1; TRBD1 might be the D (5 bases). The CDR3 is made up of 12 amino acids. V was shortened by 8 bases and J by 12 bases, with 17 bases between the two germline ends. Germline CDR1 and CDR2: MNHNS and SASEGT. CDR3 amino acids: CASWGRSFGQFF. The CDR3 DNA reads TGTGCCAGCTGGGGCAGATCGTTTGGGCAGTTCTTC.

V is TRBV11-3 and J is TRBJ2-3; perhaps TRBD2 as D (5 bases). Germline CDR1 and CDR2: SGHNT and YENEEA. This CDR3 is 13 amino acids long. V lost 8 bases and J 5 bases, leaving 14 bases between the germline ends. The CDR3 is CASGDSAVDTQYF. In DNA, the CDR3 is TGTGCCAGCGGCGATTCAGCGGTAGATACGCAGTATTTT.

This chain joins TRBV25-1 and TRBJ1-5; TRBD1 is a possible D gene (6 bases). CDR1 and CDR2 (germline): MGHDK, SYGVNS. This CDR3 comprises 14 residues. The germline V and J ends were trimmed by 5 bases and 3 bases, with 11 bases remaining between them. The CDR3 DNA is TGTGCCAGCAGTATCGGACAGTCCAATCAGCCCCAGCATTTT. Translation gives CASSIGQSNQPQHF.

The chain joins TRBV7-9 to TRBJ2-5; TRBD2 aligns across 8 bases. Losses at the gene ends were 8 bases for V and 5 bases for J; bases not matched to a gene: 7. Germline CDR1 reads SEHNR; CDR2 reads FQNEAQ (reference sequence). The CDR3 covers 13 residues. In DNA, the CDR3 is TGTGCCAGCGGGGACCCGGGGGGGGAGACCCAGTACTTC. Translated, it gives CASGDPGGETQYF.

The chain recombines TRBV4-1 with TRBJ1-5; TRBD1 matches 10 bases. The V gene end was trimmed by 4 bases and the J gene end by 5 bases; junction bases not matched to a gene: 20. CDR1 is MGHRA, CDR2 YSYEKL, per germline. The length of the CDR3 is 20 residues. The chain's CDR3 is CASSPRVRGQGQGGDQPQHF. The CDR3, as DNA: TGCGCCAGCAGCCCACGAGTCAGGGGACAGGGGCAAGGAGGGGATCAGCCCCAGCATTTT.

The V and J genes are TRBV9 and TRBJ1-2, with 9 bases fitting TRBD1. The CDR3 has 19 amino acids. CDR1 is SGDLS, CDR2 YYNGEE, per germline. The V segment lost 4 bases and the J segment 0 bases; nucleotides outside the gene matches: 16. In DNA, the CDR3 is TGTGCCAGCAGCACCCACGGGGGCGGGACAGGGCCCGCTAACTATGGCTACACCTTC. This gives the protein CASSTHGGGTGPANYGYTF.

The sample holds one count of this clone. The chain recombines TRBV6-2 or TRBV6-3 with TRBJ1-5; no firm D call. Germline-derived CDR1 and CDR2 are MNHEY and SVGEGT. There are 12 residues in the CDR3. Trimming took 6 bases from V and 9 from J, leaving 12 bases between them. The CDR3 DNA reads TGTGCCAGCAGCCCCCCCCTAGGGCCCCAGCATTTT. Its translation is CASSPPLGPQHF.

The CDR3 DNA is TGTGCCATCAGTGATCTAGCCGACTACACCTTC. As protein: CAISDLADYTF. The V and J genes are TRBV10-3 and TRBJ1-2, with no clear D. The CDR3 length is 11 residues. V was clipped by 3 bases and J by 10 bases, with 9 bases between them. Per the germline V gene, CDR1 is ENHRY and CDR2 is SYGVKD.

There are a few counts of this clone. J is TRBJ2-3 and V is TRBV3-1 (or the pseudogene TRBV3-2), with 16 nucleotides matching TRBD2. The CDR3 is made up of 19 amino acids. V dropped 2 bases and J dropped 3; count of bases not matched to a gene: 8. CDR1 and CDR2 (germline): LGHDT, YNNKEL (reference sequence). CDR3 nucleotides: TGTGCCAGCAGCCAACCCGGGACTAGCGGGGGGGGAGGGACAGATACGCAGTATTTT. Amino acids: CASSQPGTSGGGGTDTQYF.

The chain uses TRBV18 and TRBJ2-1; TRBD2 might be the D (6 bases). In germline, CDR1 is KGHSH, CDR2 LQKENI. The V end lost 0 bases, the J end lost 5 bases, and 17 bases lay between the germline ends. The CDR3 is 17 residues long. The CDR3 spells CASSPPRGHGLHNEQFF. CDR3 coding DNA: TGTGCCAGCTCACCACCCAGAGGACACGGACTACACAATGAGCAGTTCTTC.

The chain carries TRBV6-5 and TRBJ1-2; 8 nucleotides agree with TRBD1. Germline values: CDR1 MNHEY, CDR2 SVGAGI. The junction had 10 bases not matched to a gene; V was cut back by 3 bases and J by 7 bases. This CDR3 region has 15 residues. The CDR3: CASSYGAQGARGYTF. As DNA, the CDR3 is TGTGCCAGCAGTTATGGAGCGCAGGGGGCGCGTGGCTACACCTTC.

The chain is built from TRBV18 and TRBJ1-1; D is undetermined. There are 16 residues in the CDR3. CDR1 KGHSH and CDR2 LQKENI come from the germline V gene. Trimming shortened V by 2 bases and J by 0 bases, and 13 bases separated the two germline ends. The DNA of the CDR3 is TGTGCCAGCTCACCAATGGCAGGTTCAATGAACACTGAAGCTTTCTTT. Translated, it gives CASSPMAGSMNTEAFF.

This chain joins TRBV18 and TRBJ2-2; 9 nucleotides align to TRBD1. Germline V lookup: CDR1 KGHSH, CDR2 LQKENI. The CDR3 is 13 residues long. Trimming removed 4 bases from V and 6 bases from J; junction bases left unmatched: 0. The CDR3 DNA reads as TGTGCCAGCTCACGACAGGGGGCCGGGGAGCTGTTTTTT. As protein: CASSRQGAGELFF.

This chain links TRBV6-5 with TRBJ2-5, with D unclear. The CDR3 is 14 residues long. V was cut by 0 bases and J by 2 bases, with 7 bases left in between. Germline V gene sequence: CDR1 MNHEY, CDR2 SVGAGI. CDR3 in DNA: TGTGCCAGCAGTTACTCGTCAGGACAAGAGACCCAGTACTTC. Its translation: CASSYSSGQETQYF.

This clone was counted only a few times. This rearrangement joins TRBV5-4 to TRBJ1-2; D gene ambiguous. Germline V lookup: CDR1 SGHNT, CDR2 YYREEE (reference sequence). V shed 0 bases and J shed 5 bases, with 14 bases lying between them. There are 15 residues in the CDR3. The CDR3 is CASSLGQEGAYGYTF. CDR3 bases: TGTGCCAGCAGCTTGGGGCAGGAGGGAGCATATGGCTACACCTTC.

The chain employs TRBV19 and TRBJ1-1; possible D gene TRBD1, 5 bases. V lost 6 bases to trimming and J lost 5 bases, with 10 bases between them. Germline V gene data show CDR1 as LNHDA and CDR2 as SQIVND (reference sequence). The CDR3 is made up of 12 amino acids. DNA of the CDR3: TGTGCCAGTAGGGAGGGGAGGACTGAAGCTTTCTTT. Amino acid sequence: CASREGRTEAFF. The full variable domain, with the rest looked up from reference TRBV19 and TRBJ1-1, is DGGITQSPKYLFRKEGQNVTLSCEQNLNHDAMYWYRQDPGQGLRLIYYSQIVNDFQKGDIAEGYSVSREKKESFPLTVTSAQKNPTAFYLCASREGRTEAFFGQGTRLTVV.

This clone was seen only a few times. V gene TRBV7-3 combines with J gene TRBJ2-3; D unclear. The V gene lost 0 bases and the J gene lost 2 bases, with 6 bases spanning the gap. This CDR3 spans 14 amino acids. Germline CDR1 and CDR2: SGHTA and FQGTGA. This CDR3 reads CASSLTSITDTQYF. CDR3 nucleotides: TGTGCCAGCAGCTTAACGTCCATCACAGATACGCAGTATTTT.

This chain links TRBV3-1 (or the pseudogene TRBV3-2) with TRBJ2-5; no clear D gene. Trimming cost V 6 bases and J 3 bases, with 8 bases left between them. The CDR3 runs 12 residues. Germline assignment: CDR1 LGHDT and CDR2 YNNKEL (reference sequence). The CDR3 sequence: CASRPTEETQYF. As DNA, the CDR3 is TGTGCCAGCAGACCCACAGAAGAGACCCAGTACTTC.

This chain connects TRBV9 to TRBJ1-1; unclear D gene. Trimming stripped 5 bases from V and 3 bases from J, with 17 bases between. The germline CDR1 and CDR2 sequences are SGDLS and YYNGEE. The CDR3 is 15 residues long. In DNA form, the CDR3 reads TGTGCCAGCAGTAAAGCTTTGGGCGGGGACACTGAAGCTTTCTTT. The encoded protein is CASSKALGGDTEAFF.

A single count supports this clone. The chain has TRBV30 and TRBJ2-7; 7 bases match TRBD2. Germline assignment: CDR1 GTSNPN and CDR2 SVGIG (reference sequence). Trimming removed 2 bases from V and 4 bases from J; junction bases left unmatched: 5. The CDR3 has 13 amino acids. The chain's CDR3 is CAWSRLALYEQYF. The CDR3 DNA follows: TGTGCCTGGAGTAGACTAGCCCTGTACGAGCAGTACTTC.

The chain combines TRBV3-1 (or the pseudogene TRBV3-2) with TRBJ2-5, with 9 bases fitting TRBD2. The CDR3 spans 16 residues. Trimming took 2 bases from V and 2 from J; bases not matched to a gene: 6. In germline, CDR1 is LGHDT, CDR2 YNNKEL (reference sequence). The CDR3 protein is CASSQRGGGVQETQYF. The CDR3 nucleotides are TGTGCCAGCAGCCAAAGGGGCGGGGGGGTTCAAGAGACCCAGTACTTC.